This T cell receptor (beta chain) was sequenced for a study of regulatory T cells in long-lasting Graves disease. This clonotype was counted at least ten times. As yet, its antigen is unknown. With iRepertoire HTBI primers and Arm-PCR of CDR3 regions, TCR beta libraries were built. TCRdb itself ran the multiplex PCR reads through MiXCR, one entry per CDR3 protein. Among fewer than 550,000 distinct CDR3 sequences listed, roughly a fifth were seen once. The CDR3 extends over 14 amino acids. CDR1 and CDR2 from the germline V gene are PRHDT and FYEKMQ (reference sequence). V gave up 0 bases and J gave up 4 bases, with 9 bases separating them. The time point: persistent/refractory GD, antithyroid drugs over 5 years with positive TRAb. PBMC RNA was the source of the TCR library. An endocrinology unit in Xi'an, China, supplied the patients. Findings and caveats of the study: Newly diagnosed Graves' patients exceeded persistent ones in TCR diversity. Favoring TRBV28, TRBJ1-2 and TRBJ2-5 was a feature seen in persistent disease.

The sequences come from peripheral blood mononuclear cells (PBMCs), collected when the disease was refractory, from a patient treated with antithyroid drugs. The chain links TRBV13 to TRBJ1-2; D is uncertain. The sequence was collected from a female donor with Graves disease. CDR3 sequence: CASSLGGLVYGYTF. CDR3 bases: TGTGCCAGCAGCTTAGGAGGGCTAGTCTATGGCTACACCTTC. Looking up the rest from reference TRBV13 and TRBJ1-2 gives the full variable domain: AAGVIQSPRHLIKEKRETATLKCYPIPRHDTVYWYQQGPGQDPQFLISFYEKMQSDKGSIPDRFSAQQFSDYHSELNMSSLELGDSALYFCASSLGGLVYGYTFGSGTRLTVV.